Listed below are T cell receptor beta chains from one sample, sequenced in a study of blood T cell repertoires in COVID-19. The method was immunoSEQ multiplex PCR; TCRdb's version includes in-frame clones alone and lacks a portion of them. The profile shows about 50,000 clones, 85% to 90% of them singletons. Sequencing input: peripheral blood. The source is a man between 35 and 55 years old with active COVID-19. Each CDR3 is given with its conserved first and last residue. D genes are given only for firm matches. The listing skips clone size in some rows; elsewhere it reads once, few, many or a size class.

J gene	D gene	V gene	clone size	CDR3 DNA	CDR3 protein
TRBJ2-2	TRBD2	TRBV9	-	TGTGCCAGCAGCGGGGGACTAGCGGGATTTGGGGCCGGGGAGCTGTTTTTT	CASSGGLAGFGAGELFF
TRBJ1-5	TRBD1	TRBV24-1	once	TGTGCCACCAGTGATCGACAGGGGAGCCCCAATCAGCCCCAGCATTTT	CATSDRQGSPNQPQHF
TRBJ2-1	-	TRBV9	few	TGTGCCAGCAGCGTCCGGGACATATCCTACAATGAGCAGTTCTTC	CASSVRDISYNEQFF
TRBJ1-3	TRBD1	TRBV6-5	-	TGTGCCAGCAGTTACTCGGGACAGGGATTTGGAAACACCATATATTTT	CASSYSGQGFGNTIYF
TRBJ1-5	TRBD1	TRBV5-5	-	TGTGCCAGCAGCTTGGTGGACAGGGAGTTTAATCAGCCCCAGCATTTT	CASSLVDREFNQPQHF
TRBJ1-5	-	TRBV6-5	-	TGTGCCAGCGGTTTATATGGCAATCAGCCCCAGCATTTT	CASGLYGNQPQHF
TRBJ1-2	-	TRBV27	-	TGTGCCAGCAAACCTAGGACAAAAGCTAACTATGGCTACACCTTC	CASKPRTKANYGYTF
TRBJ1-4	-	TRBV19	-	TGTGCCAGTAAGAAGGGAGGTGAAAAACTGTTTTTT	CASKKGGEKLFF
TRBJ1-5	-	TRBV27	-	TGTGCCAGCAGTTTATCGTGGGGGGGCCAGCCCCAGCATTTT	CASSLSWGGQPQHF
TRBJ2-2	TRBD1	TRBV28	-	TGTGCCAGCAGTTTGGGACAGGGGTGGAGAGCAACTAATATAGCGAACACCGGGGAGCTGTTTTTT	CASSLGQGWRATNIANTGELFF
TRBJ2-7	TRBD1	TRBV24-1	-	TGTGCCACCAGTGATGCTGGACAGGCCGGAGACGAGCAGTACTTC	CATSDAGQAGDEQYF
TRBJ2-3	-	TRBV6-4	-	TGTGCCAGCAGTAGCGGGAGCACAGATACGCAGTATTTT	CASSSGSTDTQYF
TRBJ1-4	TRBD1	TRBV18	-	TGTGCCAGCTCACCCAGGGGGCATTCTGAAAAACTGTTTTTT	CASSPRGHSEKLFF
TRBJ1-1	TRBD1	TRBV5-1	-	TGCGCCAGCAGCTTGGCCGGGGACAGGGGTACTGAAGCTTTCTTT	CASSLAGDRGTEAFF
TRBJ2-5	TRBD2	TRBV5-1	-	TGCGCCAGCAGCTTGGGGGCCGGGACTAGCTTAGAGACCCAGTACTTC	CASSLGAGTSLETQYF
TRBJ1-1	-	TRBV11-2	-	TGTGCCAGCGTCCCCCGCAGGGACACTGAAGCTTTCTTT	CASVPRRDTEAFF
TRBJ1-2	-	TRBV5-1	-	TGCGCCAGCAGCTTGGACAGCAGTAACTATGGCTACACCTTC	CASSLDSSNYGYTF
TRBJ2-1	TRBD2	TRBV30	-	TGTGCCTGGAGTCGGGGGGATGAGCAGTTCTTC	CAWSRGDEQFF
TRBJ2-1	-	TRBV5-1	-	TGCGCCAGCAGCTTGGGTATCACCGGGGATGAGCAGTTCTTC	CASSLGITGDEQFF
TRBJ1-2	-	TRBV27	-	TGTGCCAGCAGTTTATCGGGGCAGGGCTATGGCTACACCTTC	CASSLSGQGYGYTF
TRBJ2-3	-	TRBV7-3	-	TGTGCCAGCAGCTTAGGTGGGAGCGCAGATACGCAGTATTTT	CASSLGGSADTQYF
TRBJ2-2	TRBD1	TRBV6-5	once	TGTGCCAGCAGTTACAGGACAGGCCTCGGTGAGCTGTTTTTT	CASSYRTGLGELFF
TRBJ2-7	TRBD2	TRBV6-2/TRBV6-3	-	TGTGCCAGCAGTTACTCGACGGCTAGCGGGGATAGCTCCTACGAGCAGTACTTC	CASSYSTASGDSSYEQYF
TRBJ2-1	-	TRBV7-9	-	TGTGCCAGCAGCCGAAGAGCGGGGATAAGCACAGGGCGTAACAATGAGCAGTTCTTC	CASSRRAGISTGRNNEQFF
TRBJ2-7	TRBD1	TRBV5-1	-	TGCGCCAGCAGCCCGACAGGGTTTACCTACTACGAGCAGTACTTC	CASSPTGFTYYEQYF
TRBJ2-1	TRBD1	TRBV27	-	TGTGCCAGCACTCCAAATCACCGGGACAGGGTGCATGAGCAGTTCTTC	CASTPNHRDRVHEQFF
TRBJ1-1	-	TRBV1	-	TGCACCAGCAGAGACAGGGGACCCGTCTTGAACACTGAAGCTTTCTTT	CTSRDRGPVLNTEAFF
TRBJ2-7	TRBD1	TRBV28	few	TGTGCCAGCAGACCGACAGGGGGCTGGAACGAGCAGTACTTC	CASRPTGGWNEQYF
TRBJ2-1	TRBD2	TRBV25-1	-	TGTGCCAGCATCGGAAGCGGGAGTTTCGACAATGAGCAGTTCTTC	CASIGSGSFDNEQFF
TRBJ2-1	TRBD2	TRBV28	-	TGTGCCAGCAGAATATTTAGCGGGAGGGCCGGTGAGCAGTTCTTC	CASRIFSGRAGEQFF
TRBJ1-2	TRBD1	TRBV9	-	TGTGCCAGCAGCGTAGTTACAGGGGGCATTTTCTATGGCTACACCTTC	CASSVVTGGIFYGYTF
TRBJ2-3	-	TRBV6-1	-	TGTGCCAGCAGTGATCCCCGGGGTCGGGCAGATACGCAGTATTTT	CASSDPRGRADTQYF
TRBJ1-2	-	TRBV7-7	-	TGTGCTAGCAGCTTAAGGGGACACTCTAACTATGGCTACACCTTC	CASSLRGHSNYGYTF
TRBJ1-2	TRBD1	TRBV9	once	TGTGCCAGCAGCGGACAGGGGGGGACTAACTATGGCTACACCTTC	CASSGQGGTNYGYTF
TRBJ1-2	-	TRBV12-3/TRBV12-4	-	TGTGCCAGCAGTTTGAAACTGCTTAGCGGCTACACCTTC	CASSLKLLSGYTF
TRBJ2-7	-	TRBV7-8	-	TGTGCCAGCAGCCCCTCCTTTCAACCCACAGGGTCTTCCTACGAGCAGTACTTC	CASSPSFQPTGSSYEQYF
TRBJ2-7	-	TRBV7-3	few	TGTGCCAGCAGCTTAACCGGACAACGGTCCGAGCAGTACTTC	CASSLTGQRSEQYF
TRBJ2-7	-	TRBV5-5	once	TGTGCCAGCAGCTTGGCCAGGGCCCACTCCTACGAGCAGTACTTC	CASSLARAHSYEQYF
TRBJ2-1	TRBD2	TRBV7-3	-	TGTGCCAGCAGCTTAACCGCGGGAGGGAGATACAATGAGCAGTTCTTC	CASSLTAGGRYNEQFF
TRBJ2-3	TRBD2	TRBV10-1	-	TGCGCCAGCGGTGGGGCTAGCGGGGGCGGGTGGTGGTATTTT	CASGGASGGGWWYF
TRBJ2-5	TRBD1	TRBV5-1	once	TGCGCCAGCAGCTCGGGACAGGGTGTATTGGAGACCCAGTACTTC	CASSSGQGVLETQYF
TRBJ2-5	-	TRBV4-1	-	TGCGCCAGCAGCCAATTCTCTCCTCAGGAGACCCAGTACTTC	CASSQFSPQETQYF
TRBJ2-5	-	TRBV12-3/TRBV12-4	-	TGTGCCAGCAGCCGCACTAGTGGGGAGACCCAGTACTTC	CASSRTSGETQYF
TRBJ1-1	-	TRBV5-1	-	TGCGCCAGCGCCCCCCGGGGAGGTACTGAAGCTTTCTTT	CASAPRGGTEAFF
TRBJ1-1	TRBD1	TRBV10-2	-	TGCGCCAGCACCCCGACAGGGACCACTGAAGCTTTCTTT	CASTPTGTTEAFF
TRBJ1-1	-	TRBV30	-	TGTGCCGGGACGGTGAACACTGAAGCTTTCTTT	CAGTVNTEAFF
TRBJ2-1	-	TRBV24-1	-	TGTGCCACCTCCGGCTCAGGCCGCAATGAGCAGTTCTTC	CATSGSGRNEQFF
TRBJ2-7	TRBD1	TRBV28	-	TGTGCCAGCAGGGGACAGGGGGCTCACTACGAGCAGTACTTC	CASRGQGAHYEQYF
TRBJ1-6	-	TRBV9	-	TGTGCCAGCAGCGTAGAAGGGGGTTCACCCCTCCACTTT	CASSVEGGSPLHF
TRBJ1-2	-	TRBV7-8	-	TGTGCCAGCAGCTTGGCAGAAAGGGGGGGCTACACCTTC	CASSLAERGGYTF
TRBJ2-1	TRBD2	TRBV14	-	TGTGCCAGCAGCGGGACTATTGCCAAAGTCGCGGAGCAGTTCTTC	CASSGTIAKVAEQFF